Shown below are 8 T cell receptor beta chains from a single sample sequenced in a study of blood T cell repertoires in COVID-19. Produced via immunoSEQ multiplex PCR; TCRdb's table is partial and in-frame only. The data contain about 260,000 clones, approximately 90% of them singletons. The sample consisted of PBMCs or T cells enriched from blood (not recorded which). All receptors derive from a woman in her late teens or twenties who had recovered from COVID-19.

The chain links TRBV19 to TRBJ1-3; D is perhaps TRBD1 (5 bases). The CDR3 sequence is 14 residues long. Germline lookup yields CDR1 LNHDA and CDR2 SQIVND (reference sequence). Between the trimmed V and J ends, which lost 5 bases and 0 bases, there was a span of 8 bases. CDR3 sequence (DNA): TGTGCCAGTAGTCGCACAGGCTCTGGAAACACCATATATTTT. Translating it yields CASSRTGSGNTIYF.

V usage is TRBV6-6 and J usage is TRBJ2-3, with 9 bases identical to TRBD1. There are 15 residues in the CDR3. J gave up 0 bases and V 7 bases, and 5 bases lay outside the gene matches. CDR1 MNHNY and CDR2 SVGAGI come from the germline V gene (reference sequence). CDR3 sequence (DNA): TGTGCCAGCACCAGACAGGGGGTTAGCACAGATACGCAGTATTTT. As protein: CASTRQGVSTDTQYF.

The rearrangement links TRBV27 to TRBJ2-3, with TRBD2 identical over 9 bases. This CDR3 contains 17 residues. The V and J ends lost 1 base and 2 bases, in that order; junction bases with no gene match: 7. Germline V CDR1 and CDR2: MNHEY, SMNVEV (reference sequence). CDR3 DNA sequence: TGTGCCAGCAGTTTATTGGCTAGCGGGGCCCTCACAGATACGCAGTATTTT. Translation gives CASSLLASGALTDTQYF.

This clone was recorded only once. The CDR3 coding sequence is TGCGCCAGCAGTATGGGACAGGGCAACACTGAAGCTTTCTTT. It specifies CASSMGQGNTEAFF. V gene TRBV10-2 combines with J gene TRBJ1-1; TRBD1 matches at 9 bases. Germline CDR1 and CDR2: WSHSY and SAAADI. The length of the CDR3 is 14 residues. The junction had 3 bases not matched to a gene; V was cut back by 5 bases and J by 2 bases.

The CDR3 sequence is CASSQESGAYNEQFF. The CDR3 DNA is TGTGCCAGCAGCCAAGAGAGCGGGGCATACAATGAGCAGTTCTTC. The V call is TRBV4-2, the J call TRBJ2-1, with TRBD2 matching 7 bases. From germline, CDR1 is LGHNA and CDR2 YNFKEQ. The CDR3 extends over 15 amino acids. V trimming: 0 bases; J trimming: 4 bases; junction bases outside the gene matches: 3.

The chain couples TRBV10-3 to TRBJ1-1; a weak D match, TRBD1 (5 bases). CDR3 length: 13 residues. Germline V gene sequence: CDR1 ENHRY, CDR2 SYGVKD. Trimming shortened V by 7 bases and J by 5 bases, and 14 bases separated the two germline ends. The DNA for the CDR3 is TGTGCCATCATCCGGGGCCGGGGGACTGAAGCTTTCTTT. Translation: CAIIRGRGTEAFF.

The chain recombines TRBV6-5 with TRBJ2-7; D is unresolved. From germline, CDR1 is MNHEY and CDR2 SVGAGI. The CDR3 extends over 12 amino acids. Trimming left V 6 bases short and J 1 base short, with 7 bases between. In DNA, the CDR3 is TGTGCCAGCAGGACCGGGTCCTACGAGCAGTACTTC. Residues: CASRTGSYEQYF.

The rearrangement links TRBV11-2 to TRBJ2-2, with 7 bases lining up with TRBD1. The germline CDR1 and CDR2 sequences are SGHAT and FQNNGV. The V segment lost 3 bases and the J segment 7 bases; nucleotides outside the gene matches: 14. The CDR3 consists of 17 residues. CDR3 loop: CASSFTGVPGMGGELFF. The CDR3 coding sequence is TGTGCCAGCAGCTTTACAGGGGTTCCGGGAATGGGCGGGGAGCTGTTTTTT. The variable domain in full, completed from reference TRBV11-2 and TRBJ2-2, reads EAGVAQSPRYKIIEKRQSVAFWCNPISGHATLYWYQQILGQGPKLLIQFQNNGVVDDSQLPKDRFSAERLKGVDSTLKIQPAKLEDSAVYLCASSFTGVPGMGGELFFGEGSRLTVL.